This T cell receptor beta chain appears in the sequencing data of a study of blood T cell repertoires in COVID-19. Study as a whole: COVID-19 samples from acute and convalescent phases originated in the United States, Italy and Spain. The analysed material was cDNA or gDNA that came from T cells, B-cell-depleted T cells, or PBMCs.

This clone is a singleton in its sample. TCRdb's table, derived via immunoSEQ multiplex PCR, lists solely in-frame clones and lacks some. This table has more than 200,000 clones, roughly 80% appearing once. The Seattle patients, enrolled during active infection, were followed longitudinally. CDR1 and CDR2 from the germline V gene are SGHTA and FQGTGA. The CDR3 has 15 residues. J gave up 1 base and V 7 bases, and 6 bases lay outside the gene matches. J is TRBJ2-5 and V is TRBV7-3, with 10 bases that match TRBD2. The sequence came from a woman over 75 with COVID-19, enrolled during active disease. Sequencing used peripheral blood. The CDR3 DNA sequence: TGTGCCAGCAAAAGGACTAGCGGAATCCAAGAGACCCAGTACTTC. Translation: CASKRTSGIQETQYF.